The clone carrying this T cell receptor (beta chain) was found many times. V dropped 4 bases and J dropped 2; count of bases not matched to a gene: 5. CDR1 SGHRS and CDR2 YFSETQ come from the germline V gene. This CDR3 is built from 15 residues. The data are from a study of T-cell reconstitution after alpha-beta-depleted transplantation in children. For TCRbeta, the library was prepared with unique molecular identifiers. TCRdb fed the PCR reads into MiXCR, producing one record per CDR3 protein. Of about 200,000 distinct CDR3 sequences in the sample, about 14% were seen once. Source: PBMCs from the stem cell graft donor, taken from the stem cell graft. The rearrangement joins TRBV5-1 to TRBJ2-7; TRBD2 aligns across 11 bases. This receptor was taken from a human donor who donated a stem cell graft to a child with acute lymphoblastic leukemia. CDR3 loop: CASSAGTSGTYEQYF. CDR3 bases: TGCGCCAGCAGCGCGGGGACTAGCGGAACCTACGAGCAGTACTTC. The full variable domain, rest sourced from reference TRBV5-1 and TRBJ2-7, is KAGVTQTPRYLIKTRGQQVTLSCSPISGHRSVSWYQQTPGQGLQFLFEYFSETQRNKGNFPGRFSGRQFSNSRSEMNVSTLELGDSALYLCASSAGTSGTYEQYFGPGTRLTVT.